This TCR beta chain comes out of a study of cytomegalovirus exposure and HLA in healthy donors. The PCR ran on 60 Vbeta and 13 Jbeta primers. Sequencing was performed with immunoSEQ multiplex PCR; in TCRdb, only in-frame clones are kept and a portion is missing. The profile shows 70,000 to 95,000 clones, approximately 80% of them singletons. V gave up 5 bases and J gave up 3 bases, with 14 bases separating them. Germline V CDR1 and CDR2: SGHVS, FQNEAQ. There are 14 residues in the CDR3. Study-level findings and limits: Rarity marked most TCR sequences, yet some public TCRs occurred in many donors. The study carried out a later analysis of TCR beta sequences. It associated approximately 16,000 of them with specific HLA alleles at a false discovery rate of 0.05.

Details on this clone: Its target is unknown.

There were likely unrecorded immune exposures, though donors were nominally healthy when sampled. The specimen was PBMCs. The source is a man between 18 and 35 years old in good health and CMV-seronegative. The chain employs TRBV7-8 and TRBJ2-7; tentative D call: TRBD2 (5 bases). The CDR3 is CASSPAGVGYEQYF. The CDR3 DNA sequence: TGTGCCAGCAGCCCTGCCGGGGTAGGCTACGAGCAGTACTTC.